Shown below are 29 T cell receptor beta chains from a single sample sequenced in a study of blood T cell repertoires in COVID-19. This table comes from immunoSEQ multiplex PCR, and its TCRdb copy is limited to in-frame clones, with some not included. Found here are around 230,000 clones, roughly 83% of them singletons; the top ten hold roughly a tenth. The source material was peripheral blood. These receptors were obtained from a woman of 80 years or more with acute or convalescent COVID-19.

The chain is built from TRBV27 and TRBJ2-5; the D gene is possibly TRBD1 (5 bases). Germline V gene data show CDR1 as MNHEY and CDR2 as SMNVEV (reference sequence). The CDR3 spans 15 residues. Trimming took off 0 bases at V and 2 bases at J, with 10 bases between the two ends. The CDR3 sequence is CASSLSGRVQETQYF. Here the CDR3 DNA reads TGTGCCAGCAGTTTATCGGGCAGGGTACAAGAGACCCAGTACTTC.

The rearrangement uses TRBV19 and TRBJ1-5, with D tentatively TRBD1 (6 bases). V lost 1 base, J lost 2 bases, and 12 bases lay in between. This CDR3 is built from 16 residues. The germline CDR1 and CDR2 sequences are LNHDA and SQIVND (reference sequence). This chain's CDR3 is CASSIARGNGNQPQHF. The CDR3 DNA reads TGTGCCAGTAGTATAGCCAGGGGTAATGGCAATCAGCCCCAGCATTTT.

CDR3 nucleotides: TGTGCCAGCAGCCCTACAGGGGGCCCCATGAACACTGAAGCTTTCTTT. As protein: CASSPTGGPMNTEAFF. The chain links TRBV9 to TRBJ1-1, with 9 nucleotides matching TRBD1. This CDR3 has 16 residues. Germline V lookup: CDR1 SGDLS, CDR2 YYNGEE. The ends lost 4 bases at V and 0 bases at J; junction bases unmatched: 7.

This sequence joins TRBV19 and TRBJ2-6; D not certain. CDR3 length: 16 amino acids. Germline V gene sequence: CDR1 LNHDA, CDR2 SQIVND (reference sequence). The ends were cut back, 5 bases at V and 4 bases at J, with 15 bases in the middle. CDR3 coding DNA: TGTGCCAGTAGTGCCGGAGCTCGCCTCGGGGCCAACGTCCTGACTTTC. Protein: CASSAGARLGANVLTF. Complete variable domain (other parts from reference TRBV19 and TRBJ2-6): DGGITQSPKYLFRKEGQNVTLSCEQNLNHDAMYWYRQDPGQGLRLIYYSQIVNDFQKGDIAEGYSVSREKKESFPLTVTSAQKNPTAFYLCASSAGARLGANVLTFGAGSRLTVL.

V usage is TRBV7-2 and J usage is TRBJ1-5; D gene uncertain. In germline, CDR1 is SGHTA, CDR2 FQGNSA. The V gene lost 1 base and the J gene lost 4 bases, with 5 bases spanning the gap. CDR3 length: 13 amino acids. The CDR3 DNA reads as TGTGCCAGCAGCTTAGTACGGAATCAGCCCCAGCATTTT. Encoded protein: CASSLVRNQPQHF.

The chain uses TRBV28 and TRBJ1-2; no reliable D call. CDR1 and CDR2 (germline): MDHEN, SYDVKM. CDR3 length: 13 amino acids. The V and J ends lost 5 bases and 0 bases respectively, with 7 bases between them. DNA for the CDR3: TGTGCCAGCAGTCCGGGAGCTAACTATGGCTACACCTTC. Its translation: CASSPGANYGYTF.

The gene calls are TRBV5-8 and TRBJ2-3, with 7 bases matching TRBD1. The trim removed 4 bases at V and 8 bases at J, leaving 10 bases unmatched. The CDR3 is 14 amino acids. Germline-derived CDR1 and CDR2 are SGHTS and YDEGEE. The DNA of the CDR3 is TGTGCCAGCAGCATCGGACAGGTTCGAGGTACGCAGTATTTT. Its translation: CASSIGQVRGTQYF.

This clone was picked up one time. The chain recombines TRBV7-2 with TRBJ2-5, with D possibly matching TRBD1 (6 bases). V was cut by 2 bases and J by 4 bases, with 11 bases left in between. The CDR3 extends over 14 amino acids. The germline CDR1 and CDR2 sequences are SGHTA and FQGNSA. The CDR3 DNA is TGTGCCAGCAGCTTATCCAGGGGTAGAGAGACCCAGTACTTC. Translation gives CASSLSRGRETQYF.

A remark on this clone: Other DNA sequences in the sample encode the same CDR3. J is TRBJ2-1 and V is TRBV2; D perhaps matches TRBD2 (5 bases). V lost 1 base and J lost 9, with 10 bases in between. The CDR3 has 13 residues. Germline V CDR1 and CDR2: SNHLY, FYNNEI. The CDR3 region has the DNA TGTGCCAGCAGTGAAGGAGGGTATGGTGAGCAGTTCTTC. Its protein is CASSEGGYGEQFF.

The chain joins TRBV7-3 to TRBJ1-1; no definite D call. This CDR3 region has 13 residues. Germline V gene lookup returns CDR1 SGHTA and CDR2 FQGTGA. V dropped 5 bases and J dropped 4 bases, with 11 bases sitting between them. Here the CDR3 DNA reads TGTGCCAGCAGCCCTAGATCTGGCACTGAAGCTTTCTTT. Translating it yields CASSPRSGTEAFF.

The chain is built from TRBV5-1 and TRBJ2-7; 9 bases are a match to TRBD1. The CDR3 loop spans 16 amino acids. The junction had 10 bases not matched to a gene; V was cut back by 0 bases and J by 6 bases. Germline V gene data show CDR1 as SGHRS and CDR2 as YFSETQ. The CDR3 DNA reads TGCGCCAGCAGCTTGGGTGGGACAGGGCCGACCTTCGAGCAGTACTTC. Translating it yields CASSLGGTGPTFEQYF.

The V gene is TRBV18, the J gene TRBJ1-4; perhaps TRBD1 as D (6 bases). The CDR3 extends over 15 amino acids. Per the germline V gene, CDR1 is KGHSH and CDR2 is LQKENI. Trimming shortened V by 3 bases and J by 5 bases, and 13 bases separated the two germline ends. The DNA for the CDR3 is TGTGCCAGCTCACCCCGACAGGACGGAAATGAAAAACTGTTTTTT. Its protein product is CASSPRQDGNEKLFF.

The chain has TRBV5-1 and TRBJ2-3; 12 nucleotides agree with TRBD2. Germline V lookup: CDR1 SGHRS, CDR2 YFSETQ. This CDR3 has 16 amino acids. With 4 bases clipped from V and 5 bases from J, the junction kept 8 bases outside the gene matches. In DNA form, the CDR3 reads TGCGCCAGCAGCGACGGACTAGCGGGGTCCGGAGATACGCAGTATTTT. Protein sequence: CASSDGLAGSGDTQYF.

The chain links TRBV28 to TRBJ1-3; 7 bases are shared with TRBD1. The CDR3 covers 16 residues. The germline V gene has CDR1 MDHEN and CDR2 SYDVKM. The ends lost 3 bases at V and 1 base at J; junction bases unmatched: 6. DNA of the CDR3: TGTGCCAGCAGTTTCTCGGGACAGTCTTCTGGAAACACCATATATTTT. Residues: CASSFSGQSSGNTIYF.

The chain recombines TRBV28 with TRBJ1-1; D unresolved. The V and J ends lost 11 bases and 0 bases respectively, with 10 bases between them. CDR1 and CDR2 from the germline V gene are MDHEN and SYDVKM. CDR3 length: 12 amino acids. Here the CDR3 reads CAAQVMNTEAFF. CDR3 coding DNA: TGTGCCGCTCAGGTTATGAACACTGAAGCTTTCTTT.

The chain joins TRBV5-1 to TRBJ1-5; no definite D call. Trimming removed 1 base at V and 5 bases at J, with 10 bases between. This CDR3 contains 14 residues. The germline gives CDR1 SGHRS, CDR2 YFSETQ. The CDR3 DNA sequence: TGCGCCAGCAGCTTGTTGCCAGGCGATCAGCCCCAGCATTTT. Its translation: CASSLLPGDQPQHF.

The J gene is TRBJ1-6, the V gene TRBV7-9; D might be TRBD1 (5 bases). V lost 5 bases to trimming and J lost 7 bases, with 12 bases between them. The CDR3 consists of 14 residues. CDR1 and CDR2 (germline): SEHNR, FQNEAQ (reference sequence). CDR3 DNA: TGTGCCAGCAGCACCGGGACTTCGAATTCACCCCTCCACTTT. Encoded protein: CASSTGTSNSPLHF.

V and J are TRBV27 and TRBJ2-7, with 9 bases fitting TRBD1. Germline loops: CDR1 MNHEY, CDR2 SMNVEV (reference sequence). CDR3 size: 14 residues. Trimming took 6 bases from V and 6 from J; bases not matched to a gene: 9. CDR3 region: CASSLPETGGEQYF. The CDR3 nucleotides are TGTGCCAGCAGCTTACCGGAGACAGGGGGCGAGCAGTACTTC.

The sample holds one count of this clone. The genes are TRBV18 and TRBJ2-7; no firm D call. This CDR3 has 14 amino acids. Trimming cost V 3 bases and J 6 bases, with 15 bases left between them. Germline CDR1 is KGHSH and CDR2 is LQKENI. The chain's CDR3 is CASSPAYDSPEQYF. CDR3 sequence (DNA): TGTGCCAGCTCACCTGCGTACGACTCCCCCGAGCAGTACTTC. The full variable domain, completed using reference TRBV18 and TRBJ2-7, is NAGVMQNPRHLVRRRGQEARLRCSPMKGHSHVYWYRQLPEEGLKFMVYLQKENIIDESGMPKERFSAEFPKEGPSILRIQQVVRGDSAAYFCASSPAYDSPEQYFGPGTRLTVT.

The chain employs TRBV11-2 and TRBJ2-1; possible D gene TRBD1, 5 bases. The CDR3 has 13 residues. The V end lost 5 bases, the J end lost 2 bases, and 7 bases lay between the germline ends. Germline loops: CDR1 SGHAT, CDR2 FQNNGV. The CDR3 nucleotides read TGTGCCAGCAGCACGACAGCCTACAATGAGCAGTTCTTC. Amino acid sequence: CASSTTAYNEQFF.

As to this clone: One junction end disagrees with the germline gene, perhaps due to a read error. This sequence joins TRBV7-7 and TRBJ2-7; 11 nucleotides match TRBD1. CDR1 is SSHAT and CDR2 is FNYEAQ in the germline V gene (reference sequence). CDR3 size: 13 residues. CDR3 amino acids: CASSYGQGAEQYF. In DNA form, the CDR3 reads TGTGCTAGCAGCTACGGACAGGGGGCCGAGCAGTACTTC.

V is TRBV2 and J is TRBJ1-5; 10 bases match TRBD1. The CDR3 spans 16 residues. J lost 0 bases, V lost 5 bases, and 4 bases had no gene match. The V gene's germline CDR1 is SNHLY and CDR2 FYNNEI. CDR3 in DNA: TGTGCCAGCAGTCCGGGACAGGGGAATAGCAATCAGCCCCAGCATTTT. It specifies CASSPGQGNSNQPQHF.

This clone appeared a few times. The CDR3 spells CASGITGDSGYTF. CDR3 in DNA: TGTGCCAGCGGGATTACAGGGGATTCTGGCTACACCTTC. This sequence joins TRBV12-3 or TRBV12-4 and TRBJ1-2; 7 positions match TRBD1. This CDR3 has 13 residues. V shed 8 bases and J 7 bases; nucleotides not matched to a gene: 10.

The chain is built from TRBV2 and TRBJ2-5; D is unclear. The CDR3 spans 13 residues. Germline V gene data show CDR1 as SNHLY and CDR2 as FYNNEI. The V end lost 8 bases, the J end lost 4 bases, and 14 bases lay between the germline ends. The CDR3 DNA sequence: TGTGCCAGCTCAGTTACAGCAGGAGAGACCCAGTACTTC. This encodes CASSVTAGETQYF.

Only a few counts were recorded for this clone. The J gene is TRBJ1-2, the V gene TRBV28; D is uncertain. CDR3 length: 12 residues. Germline CDR1 and CDR2: MDHEN and SYDVKM. V lost 6 bases and J 4 bases, leaving 9 bases between the germline ends. As DNA, the CDR3 is TGTGCCAGCAGAGTACAGACCTATGGCTACACCTTC. Its protein is CASRVQTYGYTF.

The chain employs TRBV27 and TRBJ1-2; D possibly corresponds to TRBD1 (6 bases). The V end was cut by 5 bases, the J end by 8 bases, with 18 bases between. Germline V CDR1 and CDR2: MNHEY, SMNVEV (reference sequence). The CDR3 is 14 residues long. The CDR3 DNA reads as TGTGCCAGCAGTGCCTACAGGGATGCTTCGGGCTACACCTTC. Its translation: CASSAYRDASGYTF.

The V call is TRBV29-1, the J call TRBJ2-1, with TRBD1 as a possible D gene (6 bases). CDR3 length equals 12 residues. Germline V gene sequence: CDR1 SQVTM, CDR2 ANQGSEA. V was trimmed by 4 bases and J by 6 bases, leaving 10 bases between them. CDR3 residues: CSVARGGNEQFF. The CDR3 region has the DNA TGCAGCGTTGCCAGGGGTGGCAATGAGCAGTTCTTC.

This chain connects TRBV19 to TRBJ1-6, with D possibly matching TRBD1 (6 bases). CDR3 length: 15 residues. Trimming left V 6 bases short and J 7 bases short, with 16 bases between. Germline CDR1 is LNHDA and CDR2 is SQIVND (reference sequence). CDR3 loop: CASRQITGRNSPLHF. DNA for the CDR3: TGTGCCAGTAGACAGATCACAGGGAGAAATTCACCCCTCCACTTT.

This clone was counted a few times. The rearrangement links TRBV7-2 to TRBJ2-2, with 10 bases matching TRBD1. The CDR3 is 15 amino acids. Germline CDR1 reads SGHTA; CDR2 reads FQGNSA. Germline trimming cut 5 bases from V and 7 bases from J; bases unmatched to any gene: 7. This CDR3 is CASSTRQGAGGELFF. The CDR3 DNA sequence: TGTGCCAGCAGCACCCGACAGGGGGCTGGCGGGGAGCTGTTTTTT.